These T cell receptor beta chains were read from a single sample in a study of OX40 agonist ivuxolimab in advanced cancers. Some clones are missing from TCRdb's copy, which holds only in-frame ones; the method was immunoSEQ multiplex PCR. The repertoire holds tens of thousands of clones, with around four fifths as singletons. The material was CD4+ or CD8+ T cells sorted from blood, obtained in a trial of the OX40 agonist ivuxolimab. The receptors originated from an adult with an advanced solid tumor such as melanoma, head and neck, liver or kidney cancer. CDR3s include the opening cysteine and the closing phenylalanine or tryptophan. Each record gives: clone size, V gene, D gene, J gene, CDR3 protein, CDR3 DNA. D genes are given only for firm matches. A row's size may be missing; if present it is once, few, many or a size class.

>once|TRBV5-1|-|TRBJ2-5
CASSQGGSGWETQYF
TGCGCCAGCAGCCAAGGAGGTTCGGGGTGGGAGACCCAGTACTTC
>-|TRBV7-2|-|TRBJ2-2
CASSLFTGELFF
TGTGCCAGCAGCTTGTTCACCGGGGAGCTGTTTTTT
>-|TRBV5-4|-|TRBJ2-7
CASSSGPYEQYF
TGTGCCAGCAGCTCGGGACCCTACGAGCAGTACTTC
>-|TRBV28|TRBD1|TRBJ1-2
CASSLTGGPPISYGYTF
TGTGCCAGCAGCTTAACAGGGGGCCCCCCCATCAGCTATGGCTACACCTTC
>few|TRBV18|TRBD1|TRBJ1-1
CASSPYRGQGAEAFF
TGTGCCAGCTCACCGTATCGGGGACAGGGGGCTGAAGCTTTCTTT
>-|TRBV4-1|TRBD1|TRBJ2-1
CASRRTGTYSTYNEQFF
TGCGCCAGCAGACGGACAGGGACTTATTCTACCTACAATGAGCAGTTCTTC
>once|TRBV5-4|TRBD2|TRBJ2-1
CASSPTSGSYNEQFF
TGTGCCAGCAGCCCTACTAGCGGGAGTTACAATGAGCAGTTCTTC
>-|TRBV28|-|TRBJ1-2
CASSEGQGHYGYTF
TGTGCCAGCAGTGAGGGGCAGGGCCACTATGGCTACACCTTC
>-|TRBV10-3|-|TRBJ1-1
CAIRGGVEAFF
TGTGCCATCAGGGGAGGAGTTGAAGCTTTCTTT
>-|TRBV5-1|-|TRBJ2-7
CASSLGGDKARDEQYF
TGCGCCAGCAGCTTGGGAGGGGACAAGGCCCGGGACGAGCAGTACTTC
>once|TRBV28|TRBD2|TRBJ2-3
CASDTPRGGGTDTQYF
TGTGCCAGCGACACCCCCCGGGGGGGAGGCACAGATACGCAGTATTTT
>once|TRBV4-1|-|TRBJ1-4
CASSQDGLRNEKLFF
TGCGCCAGCAGCCAAGACGGTCTACGGAATGAAAAACTGTTTTTT
>-|TRBV2|-|TRBJ1-1
CASSEGIGTEAFF
TGTGCCAGCAGTGAAGGGATAGGCACTGAAGCTTTCTTT
>-|TRBV29-1|-|TRBJ1-2
CSVGQNYGYTF
TGCAGCGTTGGACAGAACTATGGCTACACCTTC
>-|TRBV11-2|TRBD1|TRBJ2-7
CASSYLDRGKNEQYF
TGTGCCAGCAGCTATCTTGACAGGGGGAAAAACGAGCAGTACTTC
>-|TRBV14|-|TRBJ2-1
CASSPRPAQGKSYNEQFF
TGTGCCAGCAGCCCCCGTCCAGCACAGGGAAAGTCGTACAATGAGCAGTTCTTC
>-|TRBV29-1|TRBD1|TRBJ1-2
CSVGTGEGYTF
TGCAGCGTTGGAACAGGGGAGGGCTACACCTTC
>-|TRBV7-9|-|TRBJ2-2
CASSIGGELFF
TGTGCCAGCTCCATAGGGGGGGAGCTGTTTTTT
>-|TRBV16|-|TRBJ1-1
CASRRDVGDTEAFF
TGTGCCAGCAGAAGGGACGTCGGGGACACTGAAGCTTTCTTT
>once|TRBV5-5|-|TRBJ2-7
CASSPSAEGLVEQYF
TGTGCCAGCAGCCCCTCGGCAGAGGGATTGGTGGAGCAGTACTTC
>-|TRBV2|-|TRBJ2-4
CASSEAGNKNIQYF
TGTGCCAGCAGTGAAGCGGGGAACAAAAACATTCAGTACTTC
>-|TRBV18|TRBD1|TRBJ2-7
CASSQGTGGHEQYF
TGTGCCAGCTCCCAAGGGACAGGGGGCCACGAGCAGTACTTC
>-|TRBV4-1|TRBD1|TRBJ2-5
CASSPGQGARETQYF
TGCGCCAGCAGCCCGGGACAGGGGGCGAGAGAGACCCAGTACTTC
>-|TRBV7-9|TRBD1|TRBJ1-5
CASSSGQSSFNQPQHF
TGTGCCAGCAGCTCGGGACAGAGTTCCTTCAATCAGCCCCAGCATTTT
>-|TRBV29-1|-|TRBJ2-5
CSVEGLTGGETQYF
TGCAGCGTTGAAGGTCTTACAGGCGGGGAGACCCAGTACTTC
>-|TRBV4-3|TRBD1|TRBJ2-3
CASSQPDRGRADTQYF
TGCGCCAGCAGCCAACCGGACAGGGGGCGGGCAGATACGCAGTATTTT
>-|TRBV7-9|-|TRBJ2-1
CASSLDAGAREQFF
TGTGCCAGCAGCCTAGATGCGGGGGCACGGGAGCAGTTCTTC
>-|TRBV6-5|TRBD1|TRBJ1-5
CASSSTGGLWDQPQHF
TGTGCCAGCAGTTCCACAGGGGGCCTTTGGGATCAGCCCCAGCATTTT
>once|TRBV7-3|-|TRBJ2-5
CASSSGGETQYF
TGTGCCAGCAGCTCTGGAGGAGAGACCCAGTACTTC
>-|TRBV19|-|TRBJ2-7
CASSVRGTPEQYF
TGTGCCAGTTCCGTTCGGGGGACACCCGAACAGTACTTC
>-|TRBV29-1|TRBD1|TRBJ1-1
CSALTGSSTEAFF
TGCAGCGCCCTGACAGGGAGTAGCACTGAAGCTTTCTTT